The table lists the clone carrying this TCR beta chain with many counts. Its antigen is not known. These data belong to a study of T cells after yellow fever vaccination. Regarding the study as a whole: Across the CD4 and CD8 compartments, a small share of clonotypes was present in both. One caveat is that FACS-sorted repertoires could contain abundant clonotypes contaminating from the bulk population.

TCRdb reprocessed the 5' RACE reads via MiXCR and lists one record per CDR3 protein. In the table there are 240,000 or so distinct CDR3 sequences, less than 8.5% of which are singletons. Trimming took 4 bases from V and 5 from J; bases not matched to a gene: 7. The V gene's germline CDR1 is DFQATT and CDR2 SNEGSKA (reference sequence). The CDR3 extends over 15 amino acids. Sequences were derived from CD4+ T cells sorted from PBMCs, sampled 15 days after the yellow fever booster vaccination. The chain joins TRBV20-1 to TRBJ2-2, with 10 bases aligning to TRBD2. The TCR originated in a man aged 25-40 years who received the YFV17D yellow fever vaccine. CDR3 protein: CSATKAGGRTGELFF. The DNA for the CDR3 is TGCAGTGCTACTAAAGCGGGAGGGCGGACCGGGGAGCTGTTTTTT.